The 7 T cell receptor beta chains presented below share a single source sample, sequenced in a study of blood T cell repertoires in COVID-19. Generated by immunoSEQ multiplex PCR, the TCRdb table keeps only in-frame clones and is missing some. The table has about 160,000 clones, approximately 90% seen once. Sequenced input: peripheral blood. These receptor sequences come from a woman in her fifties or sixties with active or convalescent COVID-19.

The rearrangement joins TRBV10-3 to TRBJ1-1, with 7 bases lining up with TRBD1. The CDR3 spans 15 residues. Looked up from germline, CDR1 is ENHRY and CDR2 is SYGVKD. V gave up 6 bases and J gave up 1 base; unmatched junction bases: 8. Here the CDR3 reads CAISPGGLRNTEAFF. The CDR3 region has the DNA TGTGCCATCAGCCCAGGGGGTCTCAGGAACACTGAAGCTTTCTTT.

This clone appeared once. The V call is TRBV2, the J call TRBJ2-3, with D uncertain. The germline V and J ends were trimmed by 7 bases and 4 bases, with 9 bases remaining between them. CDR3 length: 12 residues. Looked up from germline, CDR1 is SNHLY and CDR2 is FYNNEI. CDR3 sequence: CASKRVADTQYF. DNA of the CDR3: TGTGCCAGCAAGCGAGTGGCAGATACGCAGTATTTT.

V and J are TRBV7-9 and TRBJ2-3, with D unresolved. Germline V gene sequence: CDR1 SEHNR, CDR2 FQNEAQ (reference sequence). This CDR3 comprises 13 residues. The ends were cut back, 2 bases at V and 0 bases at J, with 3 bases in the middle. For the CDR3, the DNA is TGTGCCAGCAGCTTATATAGCACAGATACGCAGTATTTT. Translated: CASSLYSTDTQYF.

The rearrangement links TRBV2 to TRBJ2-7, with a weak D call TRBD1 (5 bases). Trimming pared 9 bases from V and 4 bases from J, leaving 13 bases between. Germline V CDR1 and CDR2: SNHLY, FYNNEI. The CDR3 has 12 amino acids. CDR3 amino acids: CASQGEGYEQYF. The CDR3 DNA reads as TGTGCCAGTCAAGGGGAAGGGTACGAGCAGTACTTC.

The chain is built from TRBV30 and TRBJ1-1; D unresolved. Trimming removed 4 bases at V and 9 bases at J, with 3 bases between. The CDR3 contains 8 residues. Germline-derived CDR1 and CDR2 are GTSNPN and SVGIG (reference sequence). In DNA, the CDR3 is TGTGCCTGGAACAAAGCTTTCTTT. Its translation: CAWNKAFF. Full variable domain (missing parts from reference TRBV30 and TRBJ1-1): SQTIHQWPATLVQPVGSPLSLECTVEGTSNPNLYWYRQAAGRGLQLLFYSVGIGQISSEVPQNLSASRPQDRQFILSSKKLLLSDSGFYLCAWNKAFFGQGTRLTVV.

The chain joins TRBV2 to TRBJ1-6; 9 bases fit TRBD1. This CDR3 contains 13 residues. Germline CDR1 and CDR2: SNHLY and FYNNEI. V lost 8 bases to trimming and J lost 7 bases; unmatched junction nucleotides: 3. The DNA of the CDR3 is TGTGCCAGCGGGGGACAGGGAAATTCACCCCTCCACTTT. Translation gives CASGGQGNSPLHF. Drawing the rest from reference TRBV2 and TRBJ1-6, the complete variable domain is EPEVTQTPSHQVTQMGQEVILRCVPISNHLYFYWYRQILGQKVEFLVSFYNNEISEKSEIFDDQFSVERPDGSNFTLKIRSTKLEDSAMYFCASGGQGNSPLHFGNGTRLTVT.

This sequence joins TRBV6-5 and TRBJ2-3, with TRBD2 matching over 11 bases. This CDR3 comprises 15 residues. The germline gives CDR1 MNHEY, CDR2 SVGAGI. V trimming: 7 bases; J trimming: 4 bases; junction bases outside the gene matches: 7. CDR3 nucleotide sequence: TGTGCCAGCATACCATTAGCGGGGGGGCCAGATACGCAGTATTTT. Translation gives CASIPLAGGPDTQYF.